This T cell receptor beta chain was sequenced for a study of beta chain features in type 1 diabetes. About the research overall: There were about 110,000,000 sorted cells examined across all samples.

A note on this clone: Its cognate antigen is unknown.

Isolated RNA was reverse transcribed in full, so expressed TCRB transcripts were sequenced. Method: immunoSEQ multiplex PCR; TCRdb's copy keeps in-frame clones and lacks some. The sample lists about 360,000 clones; approximately 12% were seen once. Germline CDR1 and CDR2: SGHTA and FQGNSA. With 5 bases clipped from V and 5 bases from J, the junction kept 11 bases outside the gene matches. This CDR3 comprises 16 residues. Whole-study results and caveats: Within each of all four CD4+ subsets, Type 1 diabetes patients had TCRB CDR3s that were moderately but significantly shorter. For type 1 diabetes patients, VDJ junctions showed fewer insertions and more deletions. Naive, central memory and Treg TCRB repertoires appeared more alike in patients than in healthy donors.

The V gene is TRBV7-2, the J gene TRBJ2-5; 10 bases map to TRBD2. The origin of this receptor is a young man in good health. The specimen was naive CD4+ T cells from blood. CDR3 in amino acids: CASSPRTSGPRETQYF. CDR3 nucleotide sequence: TGTGCCAGCAGCCCTAGGACTAGCGGCCCCCGGGAGACCCAGTACTTC.